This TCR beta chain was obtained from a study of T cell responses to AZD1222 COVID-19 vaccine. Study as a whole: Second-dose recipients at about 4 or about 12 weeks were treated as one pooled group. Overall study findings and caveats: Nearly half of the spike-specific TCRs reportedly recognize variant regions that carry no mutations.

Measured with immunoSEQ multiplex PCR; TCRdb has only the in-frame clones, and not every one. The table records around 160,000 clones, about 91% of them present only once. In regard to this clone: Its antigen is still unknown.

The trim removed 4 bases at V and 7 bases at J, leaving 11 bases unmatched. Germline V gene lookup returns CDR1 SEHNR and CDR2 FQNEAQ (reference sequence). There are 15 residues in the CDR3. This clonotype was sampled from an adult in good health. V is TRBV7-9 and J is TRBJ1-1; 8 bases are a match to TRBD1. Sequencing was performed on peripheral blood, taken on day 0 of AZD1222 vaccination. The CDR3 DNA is TGTGCCAGCAGCTCCACCCGACAGGGGAAACGTGAAGCTTTCTTT. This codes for CASSSTRQGKREAFF.